The sequence of this T cell receptor (beta chain) was determined in a study of CD4 and CD8 cells across lung adenocarcinoma regions. TCRdb fed the PCR reads into MiXCR, producing one record per CDR3 protein. The repertoire holds over 4,500 distinct CDR3 sequences, approximately 50% seen once, with less than 20% in the top ten. In this sample, this clonotype turned up a few times. Localized lung adenocarcinoma, a non-small cell lung cancer, affected the donors. The CDR3 spans 16 residues. The V gene's germline CDR1 is LGHDT and CDR2 YNNKEL (reference sequence). Trimming removed 3 bases from V and 0 bases from J; junction bases left unmatched: 5.

The source of this sequence is a male donor with lung adenocarcinoma. The CD4 and CD8 labels of this study may be unreliable. J is TRBJ2-7 and V is TRBV3-1, with TRBD2 identical over 10 bases. Sequencing was carried out using CD4+ T cells from the margin of a lung tumor. CDR3 region: CASSHIASGSSYEQYF. CDR3 nucleotides: TGTGCCAGCAGCCATATCGCTAGCGGGAGCTCCTACGAGCAGTACTTC.